This T cell receptor (beta chain) stems from a study of blood T cell repertoires in COVID-19. Study-wide background: T cells, B-cell-depleted T cells, or PBMCs supplied cDNA or gDNA.

Patients at the Seattle site were enrolled during active infection and followed longitudinally. V lost 5 bases and J 4 bases, leaving 12 bases between the germline ends. The CDR3 runs 14 residues. The germline gives CDR1 MNHEY, CDR2 SMNVEV (reference sequence). Assay used: immunoSEQ multiplex PCR; TCRdb lists only in-frame clones, some missing. The sample lists about 330,000 clones; 87% were seen once. The TCR was taken from a young man with COVID-19, enrolled during active disease. The chain couples TRBV27 to TRBJ2-1; D gene unclear. Sequencing used peripheral blood. Here the CDR3 DNA reads TGTGCCAGCAGTCCGCAACAGAGTTACAATGAGCAGTTCTTC. Its protein product is CASSPQQSYNEQFF.